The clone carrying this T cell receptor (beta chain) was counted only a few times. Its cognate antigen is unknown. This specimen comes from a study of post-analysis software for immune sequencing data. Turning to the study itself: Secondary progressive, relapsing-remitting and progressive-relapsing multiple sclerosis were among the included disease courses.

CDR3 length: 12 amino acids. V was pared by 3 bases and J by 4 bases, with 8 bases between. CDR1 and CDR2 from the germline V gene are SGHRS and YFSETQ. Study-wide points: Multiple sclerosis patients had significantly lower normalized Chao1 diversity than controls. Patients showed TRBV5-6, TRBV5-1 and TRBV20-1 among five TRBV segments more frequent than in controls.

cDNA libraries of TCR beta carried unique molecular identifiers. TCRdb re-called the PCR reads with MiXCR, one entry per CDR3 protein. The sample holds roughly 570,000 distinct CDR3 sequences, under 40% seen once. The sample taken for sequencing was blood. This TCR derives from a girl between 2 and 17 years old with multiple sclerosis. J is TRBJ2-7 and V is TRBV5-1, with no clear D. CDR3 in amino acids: CASSSPRYEQYF. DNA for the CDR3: TGCGCCAGCAGCTCCCCCCGATACGAGCAGTACTTC. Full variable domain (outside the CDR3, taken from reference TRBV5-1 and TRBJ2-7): KAGVTQTPRYLIKTRGQQVTLSCSPISGHRSVSWYQQTPGQGLQFLFEYFSETQRNKGNFPGRFSGRQFSNSRSEMNVSTLELGDSALYLCASSSPRYEQYFGPGTRLTVT.